Reported below is one T cell receptor beta chain. Its antigen is not identified. Trimming stripped 0 bases from V and 10 bases from J, with 10 bases between. The CDR3 contains 13 residues. Germline values: CDR1 MNHNS, CDR2 SASEGT. The data originate from a study of cytomegalovirus exposure and HLA in healthy donors. Study as a whole: A prior study identified approximately 110 million unique TCR beta sequences from about 179 million T cells. Notes on the study in general: A later analysis found TCR association rates differed by HLA locus, highest for DRB1 and lowest for HLA-C. The study flagged some 170 TCR beta chains as cytomegalovirus-associated. The classifier was said to identify cytomegalovirus status with high specificity and sensitivity.

A multiplex PCR was run with 60 Vbeta primers and 13 Jbeta primers. Sequencing was performed with immunoSEQ multiplex PCR; in TCRdb, only in-frame clones are kept and a portion is missing. Of around 170,000 clones in the sample, over 70% were seen once. Input material: PBMCs. This chain joins TRBV6-1 and TRBJ2-1; TRBD1 is a possible D gene (6 bases). The receptor comes from a woman aged 50 to 60 in good health and CMV-seronegative. The CDR3 is CASSEALGTEQFF. The CDR3 DNA follows: TGTGCCAGCAGTGAAGCATTAGGGACAGAGCAGTTCTTC.